A selection of T cell receptor beta chains follows, all from one sample in a study of blood T cell repertoires in COVID-19. Produced via immunoSEQ multiplex PCR; TCRdb's table is partial and in-frame only. The sample lists more than 110,000 clones; 70% to 90% were seen once. Sequencing input: peripheral blood. Receptors were obtained from a man in his forties or fifties with acute or convalescent COVID-19. Both conserved end residues are part of each CDR3. Fields, in order: J gene, CDR3 length, clone size, D gene, V gene, CDR3 protein, CDR3 DNA. A D gene is named only where the DNA matches it firmly. Not all rows give a size; the values are once, few, many and, for expanded clones, a class.

>TRBJ1-3|17|NA|NA|TRBV4-1
CASSQTPGTFSGNTIYF
TGCGCCAGCAGCCAAACCCCGGGAACCTTCTCTGGAAACACCATATATTTT
>TRBJ1-4|13|NA|TRBD1|TRBV19
CASRDRGPEKLFF
TGTGCCAGCCGGGACAGGGGGCCTGAAAAACTGTTTTTT
>TRBJ1-6|13|NA|NA|TRBV9
CASSPGGDSPLHF
TGTGCCAGCAGCCCGGGAGGGGATTCACCCCTCCACTTT
>TRBJ2-1|17|NA|NA|TRBV7-9
CASSFDLADSSYNEQFF
TGTGCCAGCAGCTTTGACCTAGCGGACAGCTCCTACAATGAGCAGTTCTTC
>TRBJ1-2|15|NA|NA|TRBV7-9
CASSLGSGVNYGYTF
TGTGCCAGCAGCTTAGGGTCGGGGGTTAACTATGGCTACACCTTC
>TRBJ1-1|15|once|TRBD1|TRBV4-1
CASSHAGGGNTEAFF
TGCGCCAGCAGCCATGCAGGGGGTGGAAACACTGAAGCTTTCTTT
>TRBJ2-7|15|NA|NA|TRBV3-1/TRBV3-2
CASSQAIYRDYEQYF
TGTGCCAGCAGCCAGGCCATATACAGGGACTACGAGCAGTACTTC
>TRBJ2-7|14|once|NA|TRBV5-4
CASSLQREMYEQYF
TGTGCCAGCAGCTTGCAACGGGAGATGTACGAGCAGTACTTC
>TRBJ2-4|17|NA|NA|TRBV25-1
CASSGGGTGSAKNIQYF
TGTGCCAGCAGTGGGGGGGGGACAGGCTCCGCCAAAAACATTCAGTACTTC
>TRBJ2-1|12|NA|NA|TRBV5-8
CASSKSYNEQFF
TGTGCCAGCAGTAAATCCTACAATGAGCAGTTCTTC
>TRBJ2-7|13|NA|TRBD1|TRBV27
CASGQGIGYEQYF
TGTGCCAGCGGACAGGGGATAGGCTACGAGCAGTACTTC
>TRBJ1-2|11|NA|TRBD1|TRBV6-5
CASRTGVGYTF
TGTGCCAGCAGAACAGGGGTTGGCTACACCTTC
>TRBJ2-1|13|NA|NA|TRBV3-1/TRBV3-2
CASSHGGGSEQFF
TGTGCCAGCAGCCATGGAGGAGGGAGTGAGCAGTTCTTC
>TRBJ1-6|14|NA|NA|TRBV27
CASSLSRFGSPLHF
TGTGCCAGCAGTTTATCGAGGTTCGGTTCACCCCTCCACTTT
>TRBJ2-7|16|NA|TRBD2|TRBV7-2
CASSLATGGITYEQYF
TGTGCCAGCAGCTTAGCGACGGGGGGAATTACCTACGAGCAGTACTTC
>TRBJ2-3|16|NA|NA|TRBV6-5
CASSYGAGIATDTQYF
TGTGCCAGCAGTTATGGGGCCGGAATAGCCACAGATACGCAGTATTTT
>TRBJ1-5|15|NA|TRBD1|TRBV6-5
CASRISDRGNQPQHF
TGTGCCAGCAGAATATCGGACAGGGGCAATCAGCCCCAGCATTTT
>TRBJ2-7|15|NA|TRBD2|TRBV5-1
CASSLDSGGQYEQYF
TGCGCCAGCAGCTTGGATAGCGGGGGGCAGTACGAGCAGTACTTC
>TRBJ2-1|12|NA|TRBD2|TRBV7-9
CASTGGYNEQFF
TGTGCCAGCACGGGGGGGTACAATGAGCAGTTCTTC
>TRBJ2-5|14|few|TRBD2|TRBV6-5
CASTKRERQETQYF
TGTGCCAGCACCAAGCGGGAGCGCCAAGAGACCCAGTACTTC
>TRBJ2-7|15|NA|TRBD2|TRBV5-1
CASSRTSGGTYEQYF
TGCGCCAGCAGCAGGACTAGCGGGGGTACCTACGAGCAGTACTTC
>TRBJ2-7|14|NA|NA|TRBV9
CASSVGSSSYEQYF
TGTGCCAGCAGCGTTGGTAGTAGCTCCTACGAGCAGTACTTC
>TRBJ1-6|14|NA|NA|TRBV30
CAWSVLGGNSPLHF
TGTGCCTGGAGTGTACTGGGGGGGAATTCACCCCTCCACTTT
>TRBJ2-7|13|NA|NA|TRBV18
CASSPPAFYEQYF
TGTGCCAGCTCACCACCGGCATTCTACGAGCAGTACTTC
>TRBJ1-1|13|NA|NA|TRBV19
CASSMRSVTEAFF
TGTGCCAGTAGTATGAGGAGTGTCACTGAAGCTTTCTTT
>TRBJ2-5|15|NA|TRBD2|TRBV4-2
CASSQSTSAQETQYF
TGTGCCAGCAGCCAATCGACTAGCGCCCAAGAGACCCAGTACTTC
>TRBJ2-5|14|NA|NA|TRBV10-3
CAISDWRDPKTQYF
TGTGCCATCAGTGATTGGAGGGACCCCAAGACCCAGTACTTC
>TRBJ1-4|15|NA|NA|TRBV18
CASSSYGTQNEKLFF
TGTGCCAGCTCCTCTTATGGGACACAGAATGAAAAACTGTTTTTT
>TRBJ2-7|14|NA|NA|TRBV15
CATSTRGALDEQYF
TGTGCCACCAGCACCCGGGGGGCCTTGGACGAGCAGTACTTC
>TRBJ2-7|14|NA|TRBD2|TRBV5-4
CASSHQLAGVEQYF
TGTGCCAGCAGTCACCAACTAGCGGGAGTTGAGCAGTACTTC
>TRBJ2-1|16|NA|TRBD2|TRBV13
CASSSGLVWGNNEQFF
TGTGCCAGCAGCTCGGGACTAGTCTGGGGCAACAATGAGCAGTTCTTC
>TRBJ2-1|15|NA|TRBD2|TRBV10-3
CAISERAGGYNEQFF
TGTGCCATCAGTGAGAGGGCGGGGGGGTACAATGAGCAGTTCTTC
>TRBJ2-2|14|once|NA|TRBV23-1
CASSHNRNTGELFF
TGCGCCAGCAGTCATAACAGAAACACCGGGGAGCTGTTTTTT
>TRBJ1-3|12|NA|NA|TRBV14
CASSHGRNTIYF
TGTGCCAGCAGCCACGGTCGGAACACCATATATTTT
>TRBJ2-7|15|NA|NA|TRBV5-4
CASSRTQGYSYEQYF
TGTGCCAGCAGTCGTACCCAGGGCTACTCCTACGAGCAGTACTTC
>TRBJ2-2|15|NA|TRBD1|TRBV2
CASSGRTGLTGELFF
TGTGCCAGCAGTGGTCGGACAGGGTTAACCGGGGAGCTGTTTTTT
>TRBJ2-1|14|NA|TRBD2|TRBV7-2
CASSFRTSNNEQFF
TGTGCCAGCAGCTTTAGGACTAGTAACAATGAGCAGTTCTTC
>TRBJ2-7|11|NA|TRBD1|TRBV27
CASRTGHEQYF
TGTGCCAGCAGGACAGGGCACGAGCAGTACTTC
>TRBJ2-2|16|NA|NA|TRBV9
CASSVLDRRSTGELFF
TGTGCCAGCAGCGTACTGGACAGAAGAAGCACCGGGGAGCTGTTTTTT
>TRBJ2-3|13|NA|NA|TRBV24-1
CATSDLQGGTQYF
TGTGCCACCAGTGATTTGCAGGGAGGTACGCAGTATTTT
>TRBJ1-6|14|few|TRBD1|TRBV5-1
CASSVTGASMPLHF
TGCGCCAGCAGCGTGACAGGGGCGAGTATGCCCCTCCACTTT
>TRBJ2-2|13|NA|NA|TRBV6-5
CASSADRRGAVFF
NA
>TRBJ2-7|13|few|NA|TRBV10-3
CAITSDSSYEQYF
TGTGCCATCACTTCTGACAGCTCCTACGAGCAGTACTTC
>TRBJ1-3|15|NA|NA|TRBV3-1/TRBV3-2
CASSQLGASGNTIYF
TGTGCCAGCAGCCAACTGGGCGCCTCTGGAAACACCATATATTTT
>TRBJ1-2|12|few|TRBD1|TRBV2
CASDRESYGYTF
TGTGCCAGCGACAGGGAATCTTATGGCTACACCTTC
>TRBJ1-1|15|NA|TRBD1|TRBV18
CASSPMTVGQAEAFF
TGTGCCAGCTCACCTATGACAGTAGGACAGGCTGAAGCTTTCTTT
>TRBJ1-1|15|NA|NA|TRBV14
CASSPRSKFPDMAFF
TGTGCCAGCAGCCCCCGGTCTAAATTCCCCGATATGGCTTTCTTT
>TRBJ2-5|19|NA|NA|TRBV21-1
CASSNKFGPRTGSQETQYF
TGTGCCAGCAGCAATAAGTTTGGTCCAAGGACAGGATCTCAAGAGACCCAGTACTTC
>TRBJ2-5|14|NA|TRBD1|TRBV11-3
CASRSGTDQETQYF
TGTGCCAGCAGATCCGGGACAGATCAAGAGACCCAGTACTTC
>TRBJ2-4|14|once|TRBD1|TRBV5-8
CASRDRTGEFIQYF
TGTGCCAGCAGGGACCGGACAGGGGAGTTTATTCAGTACTTC
>TRBJ1-5|14|NA|TRBD1|TRBV9
CASSATGDNQPQHF
TGTGCCAGCAGCGCGACAGGGGACAATCAGCCCCAGCATTTT
>TRBJ2-5|15|NA|NA|TRBV5-4
CASSLRQLGQETQYF
TGTGCCAGCAGCTTGAGACAGCTGGGGCAAGAGACCCAGTACTTC
>TRBJ2-5|16|NA|TRBD2|TRBV9
CASSVTSGWPGETQYF
TGTGCCAGCAGCGTAACTAGCGGATGGCCTGGGGAGACCCAGTACTTC